Listed below are T cell receptor beta chains from one sample, sequenced in a study of shared clonotypes between healthy human individuals. Measured with immunoSEQ multiplex PCR; TCRdb has only the in-frame clones, and not every one. The data contain just over 2,000,000 clones, approximately 95% of them seen just once; the ten biggest clones take up 0.13%. The sequencing input was naive CD4+ T cells sorted from blood. Receptors were obtained from a man aged 18 to 35 in good health. CDR3s include the opening cysteine and the closing phenylalanine or tryptophan. The order of the fields is V gene, clone size, D gene, J gene, CDR3 DNA, CDR3 protein. D genes are given only for firm matches. Clone sizes are given selectively: once, few, many, or a class where the clone is expanded.

>TRBV6-1|few|TRBD2|TRBJ2-2
TGTGCCAGCAGTGAGACTGGCGGGGGGGCCTCCGGGGAGCTGTTTTTT
CASSETGGGASGELFF
>TRBV9|NA|NA|TRBJ2-7
TGTGCCAGCAGCCCGGGACTTAATTCCTACGAGCAGTACTTC
CASSPGLNSYEQYF
>TRBV4-1|few|NA|TRBJ1-5
TGCGCCAGCAGCCAAGATGGGGGCAATCAGCCCCAGCATTTT
CASSQDGGNQPQHF
>TRBV6-5|NA|NA|TRBJ1-1
TGTGCCAGCAGGTCTGGTGCCTCGAACACTGAAGCTTTCTTT
CASRSGASNTEAFF
>TRBV27|NA|NA|TRBJ2-2
TGTGCCAGCACCACATTGTCATCCGGGGAGCTGTTTTTT
CASTTLSSGELFF
>TRBV6-1|NA|NA|TRBJ1-1
TGTGCCAGCAGTGGATCATTGAGCACTGAAGCTTTCTTT
CASSGSLSTEAFF
>TRBV6-1|NA|NA|TRBJ2-1
TGTGCCAGCAGTGAAGGCGGAAGTCTCCGCTACAATGAGCAGTTCTTC
CASSEGGSLRYNEQFF
>TRBV19|NA|TRBD1|TRBJ2-7
TGTGCCAGTAGTTCCCCGGGACAGGGATTCTACGAGCAGTACTTC
CASSSPGQGFYEQYF
>TRBV18|NA|TRBD2|TRBJ2-7
TGTGCCAGCTCACCACCACTAGCGGGCCGCTACGAGCAGTACTTC
CASSPPLAGRYEQYF
>TRBV7-2|NA|TRBD2|TRBJ2-1
TGTGCCAGCAGCTTAGCACTAGCGGGAGTGACCAAGAGCTCCTACAATGAGCAGTTCTTC
CASSLALAGVTKSSYNEQFF
>TRBV7-3|once|NA|TRBJ2-3
TGTGCCAGCAGCTTAGACGGGGAGGGCACAGATACGCAGTATTTT
CASSLDGEGTDTQYF
>TRBV27|NA|NA|TRBJ1-1
TGTGCCAGCACCACTACGGGGAGGGCCACTGAAGCTTTCTTT
CASTTTGRATEAFF
>TRBV7-2|NA|TRBD1|TRBJ1-1
TGTGCCAGCAGCCTGGACGGGACAGGGTTTGCTTTCTTT
CASSLDGTGFAFF
>TRBV6-1|NA|TRBD2|TRBJ2-7
TGTGCCAGCATACTAGCGGGAGGTTCCTACGAGCAGTACTTC
CASILAGGSYEQYF
>TRBV6-5|NA|NA|TRBJ2-2
TGTGCCACCAGAGGTCGGTTGGGGACCCCCGGGGAGCTGTTTTTT
CATRGRLGTPGELFF
>TRBV11-2|NA|TRBD1|TRBJ1-1
TGTGCCAGCAGACGACCCGGACAGGGGAACACTGAAGCTTTCTTT
CASRRPGQGNTEAFF
>TRBV7-2|NA|TRBD2|TRBJ2-7
TGTGCCAGCAGCTCGCAGGGACTAGCGGTTTCCTACGAGCAGTACTTC
CASSSQGLAVSYEQYF
>TRBV18|NA|TRBD1|TRBJ1-4
TGTGCCAGCTCGCCTCGACCGGGACAGTTTAATGAAAAACTGTTTTTT
CASSPRPGQFNEKLFF
>TRBV5-4|NA|NA|TRBJ2-5
TGTGCCAGCAGCTTAGGGTCTACTCTGGGGACCCAGTACTTC
CASSLGSTLGTQYF
>TRBV25-1|NA|NA|TRBJ1-2
TGTGCCAGCAGTGAAGCTAACTATGGCTACACCTTC
CASSEANYGYTF
>TRBV7-2|NA|NA|TRBJ1-1
TGTGCCAGCAGCGCCCTTGTGAACACTGAAGCTTTCTTT
CASSALVNTEAFF
>TRBV4-1|NA|NA|TRBJ1-6
TGCGCCAGCAGCCAAGTAGGCGAGTACGGTAATTCACCCCTCCACTTT
CASSQVGEYGNSPLHF
>TRBV10-3|NA|NA|TRBJ2-5
TGTGCCGCCCAGAGGACGGCCACAGGGACCCAGTACTTC
CAAQRTATGTQYF
>TRBV6-6|NA|NA|TRBJ1-5
TGTGCCAGCAGTTATCGCCCAGGGGGCAATCAGCCCCAGCATTTT
CASSYRPGGNQPQHF
>TRBV6-1|NA|NA|TRBJ1-5
TGTGCCAGCAGTGAATATGTGGGTTGGGATCAGCCCCAGCATTTT
CASSEYVGWDQPQHF
>TRBV28|NA|NA|TRBJ1-1
TGTGCCAGCAGTACCCCACGGGAGGGGAATGGAGCTTTCTTT
CASSTPREGNGAFF
>TRBV2|NA|NA|TRBJ1-4
TGTGCCAGCGCGGGGTGGCGAACAACTAATGAAAAACTGTTTTTT
CASAGWRTTNEKLFF
>TRBV9|NA|NA|TRBJ2-1
TGTGCCAGCAGCGTAGGTAGAGCTGCCTACAATGAGCAGTTCTTC
CASSVGRAAYNEQFF
>TRBV2|NA|NA|TRBJ2-7
TGTGCCAGCAGCTCAGGACAGATAGGAACCGAGCAGTACTTC
CASSSGQIGTEQYF
>TRBV7-9|once|NA|TRBJ1-3
TGTGCCAGCAGCCCCCAGGCCGGCAGCTCTGGAAACACCATATATTTT
CASSPQAGSSGNTIYF
>TRBV4-3|NA|NA|TRBJ2-3
TGCGCCAGCAGCCAAGGTCCCTCAGGGACAGATACGCAGTATTTT
CASSQGPSGTDTQYF
>TRBV5-1|NA|NA|TRBJ1-3
TGCGCCAGCAGCTTGGATGCCGGAAACACCATATATTTT
CASSLDAGNTIYF
>TRBV7-3|NA|TRBD1|TRBJ2-3
TGTGCCAGCAGGGACGGGACAGCCACAGATACGCAGTATTTT
CASRDGTATDTQYF
>TRBV10-3|NA|NA|TRBJ2-7
TGTGCCATCAGTTTTGATGACACGGTGTACGAGCAGTACTTC
CAISFDDTVYEQYF
>TRBV29-1|NA|NA|TRBJ2-3
TGCAGCGCTGAAGCGCGACGGGACGCTTCCACAGATACGCAGTATTTT
CSAEARRDASTDTQYF
>TRBV19|NA|TRBD1|TRBJ2-7
TGTGCCAGTGGACAGGAGATCTCCTACGAGCAGTACTTC
CASGQEISYEQYF
>TRBV15|NA|TRBD2|TRBJ2-7
TGTGCCACCAGCAGAGTCACTAGCGGGATTTCCTACGAGCAGTACTTC
CATSRVTSGISYEQYF
>TRBV5-1|once|NA|TRBJ2-7
TGCGCCAGCAGCTTGGGGACAGATTACTACGAGCAGTACTTC
CASSLGTDYYEQYF
>TRBV4-3|NA|TRBD2|TRBJ2-3
TGCGCCAGCAGCCAGACTAGCGGCAGCACAGATACGCAGTATTTT
CASSQTSGSTDTQYF
>TRBV7-2|few|NA|TRBJ1-2
TGTGCCAGCACCGGCAGGGCCAGCTATGGCTACACCTTC
CASTGRASYGYTF
>TRBV27|NA|TRBD2|TRBJ2-3
TGTGCCAGCAGTTCCTTTCTAGCGGGGGCAGGAGATACGCAGTATTTT
CASSSFLAGAGDTQYF